The 24 T cell receptor beta chains reported below all come from one sample, sequenced in a study of blood T cell repertoires in COVID-19. The assay was immunoSEQ multiplex PCR, and TCRdb's table has in-frame clones only and misses some. The data show 55,000 to 70,000 clones, with 82% seen just once and about 22% held by the top ten. Sequences were obtained from peripheral blood. These receptors all stem from a woman in her sixties or seventies with acute or convalescent COVID-19.

This clone has only a few counts. The V call is TRBV5-5, the J call TRBJ1-3; maybe TRBD1 (5 bases). The germline V gene encodes CDR1 SGHKS and CDR2 YYEKEE (reference sequence). With 0 bases removed from V and 0 bases from J, the gap between germline ends came to 10 bases. CDR3 size: 16 residues. Written as DNA, the CDR3 is TGTGCCAGCAGCTTGGCCGGACACGCCTCTGGAAACACCATATATTTT. It yields the protein CASSLAGHASGNTIYF. Supplemented by reference TRBV5-5 and TRBJ1-3, the full variable domain reads DAGVTQSPTHLIKTRGQQVTLRCSPISGHKSVSWYQQVLGQGPQFIFQYYEKEERGRGNFPDRFSARQFPNYSSELNVNALLLGDSALYLCASSLAGHASGNTIYFGEGSWLTVV.

The rearrangement joins TRBV27 to TRBJ1-5; D remains ambiguous. CDR3 length: 14 residues. V was clipped by 3 bases and J by 0 bases, with 6 bases between them. CDR1 MNHEY and CDR2 SMNVEV come from the germline V gene (reference sequence). The CDR3, as DNA: TGTGCCAGCAGTTTCCGGGATAGCAATCAGCCCCAGCATTTT. Protein sequence: CASSFRDSNQPQHF.

CDR3 loop: CSVEPALAGSTDTQYF. In nucleotides, the CDR3 is TGCAGCGTTGAGCCCGCGCTAGCTGGGAGCACAGATACGCAGTATTTT. The chain recombines TRBV29-1 with TRBJ2-3, with D perhaps TRBD2 (5 bases). The germline gives CDR1 SQVTM, CDR2 ANQGSEA. Trimming left V 3 bases short and J 0 bases short, with 16 bases between. This CDR3 is 16 amino acids long.

The chain carries TRBV19 and TRBJ1-5; 9 positions match TRBD1. The CDR3 has 15 amino acids. Germline-derived CDR1 and CDR2 are LNHDA and SQIVND (reference sequence). The V gene end was trimmed by 7 bases and the J gene end by 2 bases; junction bases not matched to a gene: 6. DNA of the CDR3: TGTGCCAGTACCGAGGACAGGGGAGGCAATCAGCCCCAGCATTTT. The encoded protein is CASTEDRGGNQPQHF.

The J gene is TRBJ2-1, the V gene TRBV24-1; TRBD1 is a possible D gene (6 bases). V lost 7 bases to trimming and J lost 1 base, with 10 bases between them. Germline loops: CDR1 KGHDR, CDR2 SFDVKD. The CDR3 contains 14 residues. The CDR3 loop is CATSDRISYNEQFF. The CDR3 DNA reads TGTGCCACCAGCGACAGGATATCCTACAATGAGCAGTTCTTC.

The J gene is TRBJ2-3, the V gene TRBV6-2 or TRBV6-3, with no clear D. V was shortened by 1 base and J by 1 base, with 12 bases between the two germline ends. CDR3 length equals 16 residues. Germline-derived CDR1 and CDR2 are MNHEY and SVGEGT. The CDR3 here is CASSYLASMGTDTQYF. The CDR3 nucleotides are TGTGCCAGCAGTTACTTGGCCAGTATGGGCACAGATACGCAGTATTTT.

This clone was counted between two and nine times. The rearrangement uses TRBV5-1 and TRBJ2-5; TRBD2 is a possible D gene (5 bases). Germline loops: CDR1 SGHRS, CDR2 YFSETQ. Trimming took off 3 bases at V and 4 bases at J, with 10 bases between the two ends. CDR3 length: 13 residues. The CDR3 region has the DNA TGCGCCAGCAGCTCCGGACTGGGAGAGACCCAGTACTTC. Its translation is CASSSGLGETQYF.

The rearrangement links TRBV5-1 to TRBJ2-3; TRBD2 aligns across 7 bases. The CDR3 is made up of 19 amino acids. Germline V gives CDR1 SGHRS, CDR2 YFSETQ. V trimming: 0 bases; J trimming: 0 bases; junction bases outside the gene matches: 13. CDR3 DNA: TGCGCCAGCAGCTTGGAGGGTAACGGCGGGGGTCCTAGCACAGATACGCAGTATTTT. It yields the protein CASSLEGNGGGPSTDTQYF.

This clone has only one observation. V is TRBV14 and J is TRBJ2-5; no firm D call. V lost 3 bases, J lost 1 base, and 12 bases lay in between. CDR1 is SGHDN, CDR2 FVKESK, per germline. The CDR3 spans 15 residues. The CDR3 loop is CASSHFVLGQETQYF. The DNA of the CDR3 is TGTGCCAGCAGCCACTTCGTTCTCGGCCAAGAGACCCAGTACTTC.

This clone came up a few times. The chain combines TRBV29-1 with TRBJ1-4, with a tentative D call TRBD1 (5 bases). The germline V and J ends were trimmed by 6 bases and 0 bases, with 17 bases remaining between them. Per germline, CDR1 SQVTM and CDR2 ANQGSEA. The CDR3 has 16 residues. The CDR3 DNA is TGCAGCGTCCTGGGGCAGGGTCCGGCAACTAATGAAAAACTGTTTTTT. Its protein is CSVLGQGPATNEKLFF.

This sequence joins TRBV5-1 and TRBJ1-3; tentatively, D is TRBD1 (6 bases). V dropped 0 bases and J dropped 7 bases, with 14 bases sitting between them. The CDR3 has 15 residues. Germline-derived CDR1 and CDR2 are SGHRS and YFSETQ. Here the CDR3 reads CASSLEGTPANTIYF. The DNA for the CDR3 is TGCGCCAGCAGCTTGGAAGGGACACCGGCCAACACCATATATTTT.

The CDR3 here is CASSEGANTDTQYF. The DNA of the CDR3 is TGTGCCAGCAGTGAGGGGGCTAACACAGATACGCAGTATTTT. V and J are TRBV2 and TRBJ2-3; possibly TRBD1 for D (6 bases). The CDR3 runs to 14 residues. The germline V gene encodes CDR1 SNHLY and CDR2 FYNNEI. V was shortened by 3 bases and J by 2 bases, with 9 bases between the two germline ends.

CDR3 protein: CASSLVSGNNQPQHF. The CDR3 coding sequence is TGCGCCAGCAGCTTGGTGTCAGGGAACAATCAGCCCCAGCATTTT. V usage is TRBV5-1 and J usage is TRBJ1-5, with a tentative D call TRBD1 (5 bases). Trimming took 0 bases from V and 3 from J, leaving 10 bases between them. There are 15 residues in the CDR3. Germline V CDR1 and CDR2: SGHRS, YFSETQ.

This clone appeared a single time. V usage is TRBV9 and J usage is TRBJ2-2, with D perhaps matching TRBD1 (6 bases). The germline V and J ends were trimmed by 3 bases and 5 bases, with 8 bases remaining between them. The CDR3 contains 13 residues. Germline V lookup: CDR1 SGDLS, CDR2 YYNGEE. The CDR3 DNA sequence: TGTGCCAGCAGCGGAGGGGGAACCGGGGAGCTGTTTTTT. This codes for CASSGGGTGELFF. The whole variable domain, remainder taken from reference TRBV9 and TRBJ2-2, is DSGVTQTPKHLITATGQRVTLRCSPRSGDLSVYWYQQSLDQGLQFLIQYYNGEERAKGNILERFSAQQFPDLHSELNLSSLELGDSALYFCASSGGGTGELFFGEGSRLTVL.

The chain uses TRBV4-1 and TRBJ2-7; D remains ambiguous. The CDR3 has 13 residues. The ends were cut back, 0 bases at V and 7 bases at J, with 10 bases in the middle. CDR1 and CDR2 (germline): MGHRA, YSYEKL. CDR3 sequence (DNA): TGCGCCAGCAGCCAAGATCCGTCTCCTGAGCAGTACTTC. Protein: CASSQDPSPEQYF.

The chain's CDR3 is CASSPFGQGGTEAFF. The DNA of the CDR3 is TGTGCCAGCAGCCCATTCGGACAGGGTGGCACTGAAGCTTTCTTT. V and J are TRBV3-1 (or the pseudogene TRBV3-2) and TRBJ1-1, with 8 bases identical to TRBD1. The germline CDR1 and CDR2 sequences are LGHDT and YNNKEL (reference sequence). Trimming cost V 4 bases and J 4 bases; bases outside gene matches: 8. This CDR3 comprises 15 residues.

This sequence joins TRBV6-4 and TRBJ1-6; D possibly corresponds to TRBD1 (6 bases). V lost 3 bases to trimming and J lost 10 bases, with 10 bases between them. The germline CDR1 and CDR2 sequences are MRHNA and SNTAGT. This CDR3 is built from 13 residues. CDR3 sequence: CASSEEGESPLHF. CDR3 DNA: TGTGCCAGCAGTGAAGAGGGGGAATCACCCCTCCACTTT.

The rearrangement joins TRBV3-1 (or the pseudogene TRBV3-2) to TRBJ2-1; TRBD2 agrees at 8 bases. Germline trimming cut 1 base from V and 2 bases from J; bases unmatched to any gene: 4. Germline-derived CDR1 and CDR2 are LGHDT and YNNKEL (reference sequence). This CDR3 has 16 amino acids. The CDR3 DNA sequence: TGTGCCAGCAGCCAAGTATCCGGGGGGGCCTACAATGAGCAGTTCTTC. It codes for CASSQVSGGAYNEQFF.

This clone was detected once. The V gene is TRBV29-1, the J gene TRBJ1-3, with 7 nucleotides matching TRBD1. CDR3 size: 15 residues. The germline gives CDR1 SQVTM, CDR2 ANQGSEA. The trim removed 0 bases at V and 2 bases at J, leaving 4 bases unmatched. The CDR3 nucleotides are TGCAGCGTTGAAGATTTCCAGGGGGCTGGAAACACCATATATTTT. Its protein is CSVEDFQGAGNTIYF.

V is TRBV9 and J is TRBJ2-5; TRBD2 matches 13 bases. Germline CDR1 and CDR2: SGDLS and YYNGEE. J lost 5 bases, V lost 0 bases, and 4 bases had no gene match. The CDR3 is 16 residues long. The CDR3 bases are TGTGCCAGCAGCGTAGGGACTAGCGGGGGTCGGGAGACCCAGTACTTC. This codes for CASSVGTSGGRETQYF.

This chain joins TRBV14 and TRBJ1-2; possible D gene TRBD1, 5 bases. The ends were cut back, 4 bases at V and 5 bases at J, with 14 bases in the middle. The CDR3 sequence is 14 residues long. Germline CDR1 is SGHDN and CDR2 is FVKESK. CDR3 nucleotides: TGTGCCAGCAGCCCGCGGGGCAGCCTTTATGGCTACACCTTC. Amino acid sequence: CASSPRGSLYGYTF.

The V call is TRBV4-1, the J call TRBJ1-1, with TRBD1 as a possible D gene (5 bases). V was pared by 5 bases and J by 7 bases, with 14 bases between. The CDR3 sequence is 13 residues long. Germline CDR1 and CDR2: MGHRA and YSYEKL. CDR3 loop: CASSAGSKNEAFF. DNA of the CDR3: TGCGCCAGCAGCGCAGGGTCTAAAAATGAAGCTTTCTTT.

The gene calls are TRBV30 and TRBJ2-7; 9 bases fit TRBD1. Per germline, CDR1 GTSNPN and CDR2 SVGIG (reference sequence). The V segment lost 0 bases and the J segment 3 bases; nucleotides outside the gene matches: 6. CDR3 length: 15 residues. As DNA, the CDR3 is TGTGCCTGGAGTGTATCGTCGGGACAGGGCTACGAGCAGTACTTC. As protein: CAWSVSSGQGYEQYF.

The rearrangement uses TRBV30 and TRBJ2-2, with TRBD2 matching 8 bases. Germline V CDR1 and CDR2: GTSNPN, SVGIG (reference sequence). Losses at the gene ends were 2 bases for V and 4 bases for J; bases not matched to a gene: 3. The CDR3 is 14 amino acids. CDR3 in DNA: TGTGCCTGGAGTTTCGGGGGGGTCACCGGGGAGCTGTTTTTT. Its translation: CAWSFGGVTGELFF.